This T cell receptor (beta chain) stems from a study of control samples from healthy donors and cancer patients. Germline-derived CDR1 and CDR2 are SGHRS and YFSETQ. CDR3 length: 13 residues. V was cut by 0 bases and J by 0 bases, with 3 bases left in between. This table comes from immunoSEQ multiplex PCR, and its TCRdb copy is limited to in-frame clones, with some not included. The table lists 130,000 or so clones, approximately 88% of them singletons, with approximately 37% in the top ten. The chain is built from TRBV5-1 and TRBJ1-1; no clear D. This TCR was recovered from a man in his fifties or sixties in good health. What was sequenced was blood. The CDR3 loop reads CASSLEMNTEAFF. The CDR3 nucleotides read TGCGCCAGCAGCTTGGAGATGAACACTGAAGCTTTCTTT.